This passage covers 18 T cell receptor beta chains from one sample sequenced in a study of blood T cells in healthy people across ages. The authors ran a second PCR of roughly 6 to 12 cycles using a sample-barcoded 5' primer and a J-beta primer mix. Using its own MiXCR run on the 5' RACE reads, TCRdb lists one record per CDR3 protein. The sample includes some 790,000 distinct CDR3 sequences, 29% of them seen just once. Sequenced input: blood. The receptors were sampled from a woman of 80 years or more in good health.

The gene calls are TRBV2 and TRBJ2-2, with D possibly TRBD2 on 5 matching bases. This CDR3 is built from 14 residues. V shed 1 base and J shed 5 bases, with 8 bases lying between them. CDR1 is SNHLY and CDR2 is FYNNEI in the germline V gene. The CDR3 loop is CASSEGPGTGELFF. The CDR3 DNA sequence: TGTGCCAGCAGTGAAGGGCCGGGGACCGGGGAGCTGTTTTTT.

In its sample, this clonotype was seen many times. The chain recombines TRBV4-2 with TRBJ1-6; 9 bases fit TRBD1. The CDR3 sequence is 16 residues long. With 3 bases clipped from V and 8 bases from J, the junction kept 8 bases outside the gene matches. CDR1 LGHNA and CDR2 YNFKEQ come from the germline V gene. The CDR3 is CASSHWTGVEDSPLHF. CDR3 coding DNA: TGTGCCAGCAGCCATTGGACAGGGGTGGAGGATTCACCCCTCCACTTT.

V usage is TRBV6-2 or TRBV6-3 and J usage is TRBJ2-5, with 7 nucleotides matching TRBD1. Germline V gene lookup returns CDR1 MNHEY and CDR2 SVGEGT. This CDR3 is built from 12 residues. The J segment lost 4 bases and the V segment lost 5 bases, leaving 1 base of the junction unmatched. In DNA form, the CDR3 reads TGTGCCAGCAGTCGACAGGGAGAGACCCAGTACTTC. Translation: CASSRQGETQYF.

The chain combines TRBV12-3 or TRBV12-4 with TRBJ1-5; D ambiguous. V lost 3 bases, J lost 3 bases, and 6 bases lay in between. The CDR3 covers 13 residues. CDR3 DNA: TGTGCCAGCAGTTTTAGGGTCAATCAGCCCCAGCATTTT. Amino acids: CASSFRVNQPQHF.

The table lists this clonotype with a few counts. The genes are TRBV11-1 and TRBJ2-1; no definite D call. V lost 6 bases and J lost 6, with 6 bases in between. In germline, CDR1 is SGHAT, CDR2 FQDESV (reference sequence). The CDR3 spans 11 residues. The CDR3 here is CASSVANEQFF. The CDR3 nucleotides are TGTGCCAGCAGTGTAGCCAATGAGCAGTTCTTC.

This clonotype came up many times. V is TRBV11-1 and J is TRBJ2-5, with D perhaps assigned TRBD1 or TRBD2 (5 bases each). The germline gives CDR1 SGHAT, CDR2 FQDESV (reference sequence). Trimming left V 5 bases short and J 0 bases short, with 16 bases between. There are 16 residues in the CDR3. CDR3 nucleotide sequence: TGTGCCAGCAGCCCCAAGGTGGGACGTAACCAAGAGACCCAGTACTTC. Its protein is CASSPKVGRNQETQYF.

The gene calls are TRBV11-2 and TRBJ2-1; 7 bases line up with TRBD2. The germline CDR1 and CDR2 sequences are SGHAT and FQNNGV. The CDR3 consists of 15 residues. The J segment lost 2 bases and the V segment lost 5 bases, leaving 6 bases of the junction unmatched. CDR3 in amino acids: CASSPGGRPYNEQFF. The CDR3 bases are TGTGCCAGCAGCCCGGGGGGTAGGCCCTACAATGAGCAGTTCTTC.

On this clonotype: This may be a read error, as it is one base from a much larger clone. The chain combines TRBV4-3 with TRBJ2-1, with 7 positions matching TRBD2. The CDR3 runs 13 residues. CDR1 LGHNA and CDR2 YSLEER come from the germline V gene. J lost 1 base, V lost 9 bases, and 3 bases had no gene match. The CDR3 DNA is TGCGCCAGTGGGGGGGAGTCCTACAATGAGCAGTTCTTC. Translation gives CASGGESYNEQFF.

This clonotype was picked up many times. The rearrangement links TRBV18 to TRBJ2-7; D is possibly TRBD1 (6 bases). The CDR3 extends over 14 amino acids. V lost 2 bases to trimming and J lost 3 bases, with 11 bases between them. Looked up from germline, CDR1 is KGHSH and CDR2 is LQKENI. The CDR3 here is CASSPTQGNYEQYF. Here the CDR3 DNA reads TGTGCCAGCTCACCAACTCAGGGGAACTACGAGCAGTACTTC.

The table lists this clonotype with many counts. The gene calls are TRBV20-1 and TRBJ2-7; tentatively, D is TRBD1 (5 bases). Between the trimmed V and J ends, which lost 6 bases and 6 bases, there was a span of 12 bases. The germline CDR1 and CDR2 sequences are DFQATT and SNEGSKA (reference sequence). The CDR3 covers 11 residues. The CDR3 here is CSAARQGEQYF. The CDR3 DNA follows: TGCAGTGCCGCCCGCCAGGGCGAGCAGTACTTC.

Ten or more counts support this clonotype. The chain joins TRBV5-1 to TRBJ2-1; 9 bases align to TRBD2. Germline V gene data show CDR1 as SGHRS and CDR2 as YFSETQ. With V trimmed by 4 bases and J by 7 bases, 15 bases remained unmatched. The CDR3 is 17 residues long. CDR3 nucleotide sequence: TGCGCCAGCAGCATCCGCCGGGTAGCGGGGGTCATGAATGAGCAGTTCTTC. Its protein product is CASSIRRVAGVMNEQFF.

CDR3 region: CASSRQRGQETQYF. The DNA for the CDR3 is TGTGCCAGCAGCCGCCAGCGGGGCCAAGAGACCCAGTACTTC. The chain links TRBV7-2 to TRBJ2-5, with TRBD2 identical over 7 bases. V was pared by 5 bases and J by 1 base, with 4 bases of the junction left unmatched. This CDR3 is built from 14 residues. The V gene's germline CDR1 is SGHTA and CDR2 FQGNSA.

Details on this clonotype: A much larger clone is a single base away; this may be a read error. The chain has TRBV30 and TRBJ2-6; D remains ambiguous. V was pared by 4 bases and J by 6 bases, with 7 bases between. The CDR3 is 12 amino acids. Germline CDR1 GTSNPN, CDR2 SVGIG (reference sequence). The CDR3, as DNA: TGTGCCTGGACCGGTGAGGCCAACGTCCTGACTTTC. It encodes CAWTGEANVLTF.

On this clonotype: A much larger clone sits a single nucleotide away, making a read error possible. The rearrangement joins TRBV12-3 or TRBV12-4 to TRBJ1-2; D is ambiguous. This CDR3 is built from 13 residues. This chain's CDR3 is CASSRTATYDYTF. The CDR3 DNA reads TGTGCCAGCAGTCGGACGGCAACCTATGACTACACCTTC.

The chain links TRBV6-2 or TRBV6-3 to TRBJ1-2; D is undetermined. The CDR3 runs to 16 residues. Trimming took off 0 bases at V and 3 bases at J, with 14 bases between the two ends. From germline, CDR1 is MNHEY and CDR2 SVGEGT. The CDR3 region has the DNA TGTGCCAGCAGTTACTCACTCCCGACCAGCGACTATGGCTACACCTTC. Protein: CASSYSLPTSDYGYTF.

There are a few counts of this clonotype. The chain joins TRBV29-1 to TRBJ1-1; TRBD1 matches at 7 bases. V dropped 3 bases and J dropped 0; count of bases not matched to a gene: 4. The CDR3 length is 14 residues. Germline CDR1 is SQVTM and CDR2 is ANQGSEA. The CDR3 spells CSVDATGVNTEAFF. The DNA for the CDR3 is TGCAGCGTTGACGCTACAGGGGTGAACACTGAAGCTTTCTTT.

V is TRBV20-1 and J is TRBJ2-1, with TRBD1 matching over 8 bases. This CDR3 has 14 residues. From germline, CDR1 is DFQATT and CDR2 SNEGSKA (reference sequence). The V and J ends lost 3 bases and 6 bases, in that order; junction bases with no gene match: 7. CDR3: CSASTGQGPNEQFF. In DNA, the CDR3 is TGCAGTGCTAGTACCGGACAGGGCCCCAATGAGCAGTTCTTC.

This clonotype showed up many times. This chain uses TRBV20-1 with TRBJ2-1, with 14 nucleotides matching TRBD2. This CDR3 is 15 amino acids long. The V segment lost 4 bases and the J segment 6 bases; nucleotides outside the gene matches: 5. Per the germline V gene, CDR1 is DFQATT and CDR2 is SNEGSKA (reference sequence). The CDR3 coding sequence is TGCAGTGCTACTTGGGGGACTAGCGGGAGCAATGAGCAGTTCTTC. This codes for CSATWGTSGSNEQFF.